This TCR beta chain was recovered during a study of blood T cell repertoires in COVID-19. Clones were sequenced by immunoSEQ multiplex PCR, and TCRdb holds only the in-frame ones, with some missing. The sample yields 140,000 to 150,000 clones, 70% to 90% seen once. The germline CDR1 and CDR2 sequences are SEHNR and FQNEAQ (reference sequence). The V gene end was trimmed by 6 bases and the J gene end by 8 bases; junction bases not matched to a gene: 8. The CDR3 has 13 residues. The receptor comes from an older woman with COVID-19, enrolled during active disease. The sample was peripheral blood. J is TRBJ1-1 and V is TRBV7-9, with 8 bases matching TRBD1. The chain's CDR3 is CASRDYRDREAFF. CDR3 DNA sequence: TGTGCCAGCAGGGACTACCGGGACAGGGAAGCTTTCTTT. Drawing the rest from reference TRBV7-9 and TRBJ1-1, the complete variable domain is DTGVSQNPRHKITKRGQNVTFRCDPISEHNRLYWYRQTLGQGPEFLTYFQNEAQLEKSRLLSDRFSAERPKGSFSTLEIQRTEQGDSAMYLCASRDYRDREAFFGQGTRLTVV.